The rows below give T cell receptor beta chains drawn from one sample of a study of CD8 T cells in Susac syndrome. TCRdb used MiXCR to reprocess the immunoSEQ multiplex PCR reads, holding one entry per CDR3 protein. The sample includes 100,000 to 150,000 distinct CDR3 sequences, approximately 96% of them seen just once. The source material was CD8+ T cells from PBMCs. The receptor set was obtained from a human donor with Susac syndrome. The CDR3 runs from the conserved cysteine through the conserved F or W. A D gene is named only where the DNA matches it firmly. Size is stated for part of the rows, as once, few or many counts, or as a class when the clone is expanded.

NA,TRBJ1-5,TRBV28,NA,CASSLEGMGNQPQHF,TGTGCCAGCAGTTTAGAGGGGATGGGCAATCAGCCCCAGCATTTT
NA,TRBJ2-3,TRBV27,NA,CASSLSSVGTDTQYF,TGTGCCAGCAGTTTAAGTAGCGTGGGCACAGATACGCAGTATTTT
NA,TRBJ2-3,TRBV3-1,NA,CASSQDLGRPTDTQYF,TGTGCCAGCAGCCAAGATCTGGGCAGACCCACAGATACGCAGTATTTT
NA,TRBJ2-1,TRBV7-9,TRBD2,CASSSGVASGSSYNEQFF,TGTGCCAGCAGTTCGGGGGTGGCTAGCGGGAGCTCCTACAATGAGCAGTTCTTC
NA,TRBJ2-7,TRBV25-1,TRBD1,CASSEAGTGGDEQYF,TGTGCCAGCAGTGAAGCCGGGACAGGTGGCGACGAGCAGTACTTC
once,TRBJ2-7,TRBV30,TRBD2,CAWSVQLAGGEQYF,TGTGCCTGGAGTGTACAACTAGCGGGAGGGGAGCAGTACTTC
NA,TRBJ2-3,TRBV4-3,TRBD2,CASSLGAGVTDTQYF,TGCGCCAGCAGCCTCGGGGCGGGAGTGACAGATACGCAGTATTTT
NA,TRBJ2-7,TRBV5-5,NA,CAQEDLNDEQYF,TGTGCCCAGGAGGACCTTAACGACGAGCAGTACTTC
NA,TRBJ1-5,TRBV30,NA,CAWSVHGEQPQHF,TGTGCCTGGAGTGTACATGGTGAACAGCCCCAGCATTTT
NA,TRBJ2-2,TRBV9,TRBD1,CASSVVPGGDGELFF,TGTGCCAGCAGCGTAGTTCCAGGGGGAGACGGGGAGCTGTTTTTT
NA,TRBJ2-7,TRBV7-2,NA,CASSFLHGSPYEQYF,TGTGCCAGCAGCTTTTTGCACGGTTCCCCCTACGAGCAGTACTTC
NA,TRBJ1-5,TRBV12-3/TRBV12-4,TRBD1,CASRGQGDQPQHF,TGTGCCAGCAGGGGACAGGGTGATCAGCCCCAGCATTTT
once,TRBJ2-5,TRBV7-9,TRBD1,CASSPPTGGGETQYF,TGTGCCAGCAGCCCCCCGACAGGGGGTGGGGAGACCCAGTACTTC
NA,TRBJ2-1,TRBV15,NA,CATNGPSNEQFF,TGTGCCACCAACGGACCCAGCAATGAGCAGTTCTTC